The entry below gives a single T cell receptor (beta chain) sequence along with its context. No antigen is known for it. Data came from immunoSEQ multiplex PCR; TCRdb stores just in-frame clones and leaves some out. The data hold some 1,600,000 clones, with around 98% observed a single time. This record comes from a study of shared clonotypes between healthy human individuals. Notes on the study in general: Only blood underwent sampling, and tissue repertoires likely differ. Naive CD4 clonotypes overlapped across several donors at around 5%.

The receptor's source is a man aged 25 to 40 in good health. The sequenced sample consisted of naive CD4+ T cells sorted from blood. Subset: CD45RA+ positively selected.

The CDR3 reads CASSFEPGANYGYTF. The CDR3 region has the DNA TGTGCCAGCAGCTTTGAGCCGGGAGCTAACTATGGCTACACCTTC. The genes are TRBV12-1 and TRBJ1-2. TRBV12-1 is labeled a pseudogene. The CDR3 extends over 15 amino acids.